Listed here are 14 T cell receptor beta chains from one sample, sequenced in a study of metastatic and nonmetastatic thyroid tumors. No patient had received any treatment before thyroid surgery. TCRdb re-clonotyped the PCR reads via MiXCR. The data show about 27,000 clones, approximately 15% seen once. The sequencing input was blood. The receptor set was obtained from a male donor with papillary thyroid cancer or a benign thyroid nodule (not recorded which). Some clones in this sample may be carry-over from other donors' samples.

This clone was recorded at least ten times. The chain links TRBV7-6 to TRBJ2-3, with D hard to call. Germline-derived CDR1 and CDR2 are SGHVS and FNYEAQ. V lost 0 bases and J 7 bases, leaving 11 bases between the germline ends. The CDR3 runs to 14 residues. For the CDR3, the DNA is TGTGCCAGCAGCTTAGCGCTAACTCCGAATACGCAGTATTTT. This gives the protein CASSLALTPNTQYF. The complete variable domain, with remaining parts taken from reference TRBV7-6 and TRBJ2-3, reads GAGVSQSPRYKVTKRGQDVALRCDPISGHVSLYWYRQALGQGPEFLTYFNYEAQQDKSGLPNDRFSAERPEGSISTLTIQRTEQRDSAMYRCASSLALTPNTQYFGPGTRLTVL.

J is TRBJ2-7 and V is TRBV19, with 8 bases that match TRBD1. V shed 4 bases and J 5 bases; nucleotides not matched to a gene: 4. Germline lookup yields CDR1 LNHDA and CDR2 SQIVND (reference sequence). The CDR3 length is 13 residues. For the CDR3, the DNA is TGTGCCAGTAGTACCGGACAGGGCCACGAGCAGTACTTC. This encodes CASSTGQGHEQYF.

This clone has a count of ten or more. The gene calls are TRBV20-1 and TRBJ2-7; 9 nucleotides line up with TRBD1. CDR3 length: 16 residues. V shed 6 bases, J shed 0 bases, and the junction held 12 bases outside the gene matches. The germline V gene has CDR1 DFQATT and CDR2 SNEGSKA (reference sequence). CDR3 bases: TGCAGTGCGTCGGGAACCGGGACAGGGATCTCCTACGAGCAGTACTTC. It encodes CSASGTGTGISYEQYF.

As concerns this clone: The conserved phenylalanine or tryptophan normally closing the CDR3 is absent here, so this likely arose from a read error. The chain is built from TRBV3-1 and TRBJ1-1; no clear D gene. Germline values: CDR1 LGHDT, CDR2 YNNKEL (reference sequence). V gave up 5 bases and J gave up 3 bases, with 19 bases separating them. The CDR3 is 16 amino acids. The CDR3 here is CASSSRVAVHDTEAFL. The CDR3 nucleotides are TGTGCCAGCAGCTCAAGAGTAGCAGTCCATGACACTGAAGCTTTCCTT.

This rearrangement joins TRBV20-1 to TRBJ1-6; possibly TRBD1 for D (6 bases). Germline lookup yields CDR1 DFQATT and CDR2 SNEGSKA (reference sequence). CDR3 length: 13 residues. Trimming left V 3 bases short and J 7 bases short, with 10 bases between. Written as DNA, the CDR3 is TGCAGTGCTAGCAACAGGGTAAATTCACCCCTCCACTTT. Encoded protein: CSASNRVNSPLHF.

The chain is built from TRBV5-1 and TRBJ2-2; D not resolved. The V gene lost 0 bases and the J gene lost 0 bases, with 9 bases spanning the gap. CDR1 SGHRS and CDR2 YFSETQ come from the germline V gene. This CDR3 spans 16 amino acids. The CDR3 protein is CASSLDGSANTGELFF. CDR3 DNA sequence: TGCGCCAGCAGCTTGGATGGGTCGGCGAACACCGGGGAGCTGTTTTTT.

Turning to this clone: The germline gene is not matched at one end of the junction; a read error may be the cause. The chain has TRBV7-9 and TRBJ2-5; 13 bases agree with TRBD2. Germline CDR1 reads SEHNR; CDR2 reads FQNEAQ (reference sequence). This CDR3 is 17 amino acids long. CDR3 DNA: TGTGCCAGCAGACGGACTAGCGGGAGTCCTTGGTGGGAGACCAAGTACTTC. Its protein product is CASRRTSGSPWWETKYF.

There are a few counts of this clone. The chain employs TRBV2 and TRBJ2-7; no definite D call. CDR3 length: 12 amino acids. In germline, CDR1 is SNHLY, CDR2 FYNNEI. V was trimmed by 4 bases and J by 4 bases, leaving 8 bases between them. In DNA form, the CDR3 reads TGTGCCAGCAGTGCAGTGTTTTACGAGCAGTACTTC. It yields the protein CASSAVFYEQYF.

The sample holds many counts of this clone. J is TRBJ2-5 and V is TRBV28, with D perhaps given as TRBD1 or TRBD2 (5 bases each). Germline V gene data show CDR1 as MDHEN and CDR2 as SYDVKM. CDR3 length equals 12 residues. Trimming took 11 bases from V and 5 from J, leaving 15 bases between them. The CDR3 sequence: CASRGRGETQYF. For the CDR3, the DNA is TGTGCCTCCCGGGGTCGGGGCGAGACCCAGTACTTC.

This clone was recorded at least ten times. This sequence joins TRBV5-8 and TRBJ2-6; TRBD2 matches at 10 bases. The CDR3 is 19 amino acids. The ends lost 2 bases at V and 1 base at J; junction bases unmatched: 9. The germline gives CDR1 SGHTS, CDR2 YDEGEE. The CDR3 sequence is CASSFFTSGTVSGANVLTF. The CDR3 DNA follows: TGTGCCAGCAGCTTCTTTACTAGCGGGACGGTATCTGGGGCCAACGTCCTGACTTTC.

This clone appeared a single time. The chain carries TRBV5-1 and TRBJ2-7; no reliable D call. Trimming left V 3 bases short and J 3 bases short, with 10 bases between. The CDR3 has 13 amino acids. Germline CDR1 SGHRS, CDR2 YFSETQ. The CDR3 DNA reads TGCGCCAGCAGCTCCTGGCCAGACTACGAGCAGTACTTC. This gives the protein CASSSWPDYEQYF.

On this clone: The junction does not match germline at one end; this may be a read error. The chain is built from TRBV9 and TRBJ2-3; D is ambiguous. From germline, CDR1 is SGDLS and CDR2 YYNGEE. This CDR3 has 12 residues. The CDR3 coding sequence is TGTGCCAGCAGCCCCGAAGTAGATACTCAGTATTTT. It is translated as CASSPEVDTQYF.

This chain links TRBV6-1 with TRBJ1-1; D gene ambiguous. This CDR3 is 15 amino acids long. V lost 1 base and J lost 3, with 12 bases in between. Germline V lookup: CDR1 MNHNS, CDR2 SASEGT. The CDR3 sequence: CASSEGALGDTEAFF. CDR3 bases: TGTGCCAGCAGTGAAGGGGCACTCGGGGACACTGAAGCTTTCTTT.

This clone was recorded many times. Written as DNA, the CDR3 is TGTGCCAGCAGCGTGGGGACTCAATCACCCCTCCACTTT. It translates to CASSVGTQSPLHF. V is TRBV9 and J is TRBJ1-6; a possible D gene is TRBD1 (5 bases). This CDR3 spans 13 amino acids. V lost 2 bases and J 10 bases, leaving 10 bases between the germline ends. Per the germline V gene, CDR1 is SGDLS and CDR2 is YYNGEE.